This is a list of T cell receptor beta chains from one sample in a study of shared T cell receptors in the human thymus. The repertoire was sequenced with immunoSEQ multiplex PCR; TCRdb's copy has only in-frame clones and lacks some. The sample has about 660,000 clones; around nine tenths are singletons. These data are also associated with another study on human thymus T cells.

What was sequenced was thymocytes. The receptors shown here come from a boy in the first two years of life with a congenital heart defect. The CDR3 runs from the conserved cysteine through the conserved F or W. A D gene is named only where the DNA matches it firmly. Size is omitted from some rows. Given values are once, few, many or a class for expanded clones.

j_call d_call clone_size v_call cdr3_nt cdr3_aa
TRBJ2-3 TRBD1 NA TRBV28 TGTGCCAGCAGTTTATCCAACAGGGGAAGCACAGATACGCAGTATTTT CASSLSNRGSTDTQYF
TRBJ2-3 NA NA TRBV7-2 TGTGCCAGCAGCTTAGAGCGACGCCCGGATACGCAGTATTTT CASSLERRPDTQYF
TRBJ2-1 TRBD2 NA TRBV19 TGTGCCAGTAGTATAGATCCTTGGCTAGCGGGAGGACCTTCCTACAATGAGCAGTTCTTC CASSIDPWLAGGPSYNEQFF
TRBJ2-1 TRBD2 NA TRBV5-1 TGCGCCAGCAGCCCGACGCCTAGCGGCCAAACACCTCATGAGCAGTTCTTC CASSPTPSGQTPHEQFF
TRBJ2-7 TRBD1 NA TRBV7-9 TGTGCCAGCAGCTTTACTAAGTCCCGGGACAGGCCTTACGAGCAGTACTTC CASSFTKSRDRPYEQYF
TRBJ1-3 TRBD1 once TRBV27 TGTGCCAGCAGTTTATCCAGGGGGGATGGAAACACCATATATTTT CASSLSRGDGNTIYF
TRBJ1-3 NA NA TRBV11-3 TGTGCCAGCAGGGACTCCGGCTCTGGAAACACCATATATTTT CASRDSGSGNTIYF
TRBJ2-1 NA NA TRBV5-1 TGCGCCAGCAGCTTGATCCGGTACAATGAGCAGTTCTTC CASSLIRYNEQFF
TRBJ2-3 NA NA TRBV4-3 TGCGCCAGCAGCCTCGGAGAGCGACCAGATACGCAGTATTTT CASSLGERPDTQYF
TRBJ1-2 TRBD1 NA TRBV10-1 TGCGCCAGCAGTGAAGGGGACAGGGGATCGTTTAATGGCTACACCTTC CASSEGDRGSFNGYTF
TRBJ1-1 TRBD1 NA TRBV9 TGTGCCAGCAGCGTAGCCCCTAAAAAACCTAACAGGGGCGATACTGAAGCTTTCTTT CASSVAPKKPNRGDTEAFF
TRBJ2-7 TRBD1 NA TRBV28 TGTGCCAGCAGTCCATCCCGGGACAGGCTCTACGAGCAGTACTTC CASSPSRDRLYEQYF
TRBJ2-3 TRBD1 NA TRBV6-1 TGTGCCAGCACGACAGGGACGTTAGCAGATACGCAGTATTTT CASTTGTLADTQYF
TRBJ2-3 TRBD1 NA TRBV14 TGTGCCAGCAGCCCGGGTAGGGGGCCTAGCACAGATACGCAGTATTTT CASSPGRGPSTDTQYF
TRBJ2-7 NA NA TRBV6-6 TGTGCCAATACGACAGTTCCCTACGAGCAGTACTTC CANTTVPYEQYF
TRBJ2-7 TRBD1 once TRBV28 TGTGCCAGCAGTTGGGAGGTGGGACAGGGTGACCACGAGCAGTACTTC CASSWEVGQGDHEQYF
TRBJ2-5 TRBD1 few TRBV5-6 TGTGCCAGCAGCTTGCGACAGGGTAGCCCGCTGGGGGAGACCCAGTACTTC CASSLRQGSPLGETQYF
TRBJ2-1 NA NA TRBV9 TGTGCCAGCAGCCCGTGGTCGGGGGAGAGCGATGAGCAGTTCTTC CASSPWSGESDEQFF
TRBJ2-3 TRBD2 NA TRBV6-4 TGTGCCAGCAGTGACCCTAGCGGATCCACAGATACGCAGTATTTT CASSDPSGSTDTQYF
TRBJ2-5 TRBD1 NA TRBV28 TGTGCCAGCAGTCCCCACGCGGACAGGGAGACCCAGTACTTC CASSPHADRETQYF
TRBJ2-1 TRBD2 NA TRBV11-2 TGTGCCAGCAGCTTAGAGGTGGGAGGGCCTAGTCATGAGCAGTTCTTC CASSLEVGGPSHEQFF
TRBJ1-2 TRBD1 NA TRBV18 TGTGCCAGCTCACCAAGGCGGGACAGGGAAGGTGGCTACACCTTC CASSPRRDREGGYTF
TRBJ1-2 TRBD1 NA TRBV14 TGTGCCAGCAGCCCATTTGGGGGACAGTACAACTATGGCTACACCTTC CASSPFGGQYNYGYTF
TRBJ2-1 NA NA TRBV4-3 TGCGCCAGCAGCCAAGTCGCGACTAAGCAGTTCTTC CASSQVATKQFF
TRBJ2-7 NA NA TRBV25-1 TGTGCCGGCAGTGAAAGAGGACTCCCCTACGAGCAGTACTTC CAGSERGLPYEQYF
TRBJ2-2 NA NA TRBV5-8 TGTGCCAGCAGCTATAGTGGGCAGGGGCCCTACACCGGGGAGCTGTTTTTT CASSYSGQGPYTGELFF
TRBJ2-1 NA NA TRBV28 TGTGCCAGCAGTTCCGTCTCGGCTAGCTCCGCCAATGAGCAGTTCTTC CASSSVSASSANEQFF
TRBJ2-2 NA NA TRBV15 TGTGCCACCAGCAAACAGGTCCCTAACACCGGGGAGCTGTTTTTT CATSKQVPNTGELFF
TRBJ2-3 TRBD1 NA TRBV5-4 TGTGCCAGCAGCCAGGGACAGGGGTTTGCGGGGGCGAGCACAGATACGCAGTATTTT CASSQGQGFAGASTDTQYF
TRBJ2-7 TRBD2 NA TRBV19 TGTGCCAGTAGTATTGGGACTAGCGCTTCCTACGAGCAGTACTTC CASSIGTSASYEQYF
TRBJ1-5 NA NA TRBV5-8 TGTGCCAGCAGCCCCTCCCGCCGGGCAGCCGCCGGGGCCCAGCATTTT CASSPSRRAAAGAQHF